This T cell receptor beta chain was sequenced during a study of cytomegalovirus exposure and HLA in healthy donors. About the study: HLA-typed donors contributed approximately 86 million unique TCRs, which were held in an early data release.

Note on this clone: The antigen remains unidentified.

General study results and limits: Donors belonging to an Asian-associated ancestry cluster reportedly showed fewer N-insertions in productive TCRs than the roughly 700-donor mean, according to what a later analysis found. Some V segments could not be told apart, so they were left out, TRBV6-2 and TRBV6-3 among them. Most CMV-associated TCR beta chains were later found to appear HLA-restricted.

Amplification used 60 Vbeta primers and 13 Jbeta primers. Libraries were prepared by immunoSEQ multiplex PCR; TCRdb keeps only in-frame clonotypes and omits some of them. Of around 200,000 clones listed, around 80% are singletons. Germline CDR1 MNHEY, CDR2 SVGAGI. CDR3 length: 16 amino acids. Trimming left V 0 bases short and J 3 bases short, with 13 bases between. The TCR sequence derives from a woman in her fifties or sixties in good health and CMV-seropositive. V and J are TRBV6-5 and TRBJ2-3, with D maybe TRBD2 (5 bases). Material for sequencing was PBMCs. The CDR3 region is CASSYSMRLPTDTQYF. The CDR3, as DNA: TGTGCCAGCAGTTACTCGATGCGACTACCTACAGATACGCAGTATTTT.